Reported below is one T cell receptor beta chain. The antigen is not known. Each CDR3 protein is one row after TCRdb ran MiXCR on the reads. Among approximately 100,000 distinct CDR3 sequences listed, 20% to 25% were seen once. This record comes from a study of T cell repertoires in cytomegalovirus infection. Study-wide context: Indications came from public TCR beta signatures; they pointed to CMV infection and to a matching HLA type. Study-wide results and limits: The study identified carriers of CMV plus the relevant HLA from cumulative public TCR beta family frequency. The response measured ex vivo was dominated by TCR beta clonotypes (HLA-C-restricted and CMV-specific).

With 0 bases clipped from V and 4 bases from J, the junction kept 2 bases outside the gene matches. The CDR3 covers 15 residues. Germline lookup yields CDR1 MNHEY and CDR2 SVGEGT. The rearrangement uses TRBV6-2 or TRBV6-3 and TRBJ2-3, with TRBD2 matching 9 bases. The source is a human donor in good health (CMV status not recorded). Some clones in this sample may be carry-over from other donors' samples. The sequencing sample was made of CD8+ T cells from PBMCs. The CDR3 spells CASSYSAGGADTQYF. For the CDR3, the DNA is TGTGCCAGCAGTTACTCGGCGGGGGGGGCAGATACGCAGTATTTT.